A selection of T cell receptor beta chains follows, all from one sample in a study of T cell repertoires in cytomegalovirus infection. TCRdb independently ran MiXCR on the reads; one entry per CDR3 protein. The sample includes under 95,000 distinct CDR3 sequences, 3% to 4% seen only once; the top ten take roughly a fifth. Sequencing used PBMCs. The receptors shown here come from a human donor in good health (CMV status not recorded). Some clones in this sample may be carry-over from other donors' samples. Both conserved end residues are part of each CDR3. D genes are given only for firm matches. The size field is filled for only some rows; it gives once, few, many or a size class.

D gene: .; V gene: TRBV7-3; clone size: many; J gene: TRBJ2-7; CDR3 protein: CASSLKGTEQYF; CDR3 DNA: TGTGCCAGCAGCTTAAAAGGGACCGAGCAGTACTTC
D gene: TRBD1; V gene: TRBV7-3; clone size: many; J gene: TRBJ2-1; CDR3 protein: CASSRQGANNEQFF; CDR3 DNA: TGTGCCAGCAGCCGACAGGGGGCGAACAATGAGCAGTTCTTC
D gene: .; V gene: TRBV7-2; clone size: many; J gene: TRBJ2-6; CDR3 protein: CASSHSSRGHGANVLTF; CDR3 DNA: TGTGCCAGCAGCCACTCCTCCCGGGGGCACGGGGCCAACGTCCTGACTTTC
D gene: .; V gene: TRBV7-2; clone size: many; J gene: TRBJ2-6; CDR3 protein: CASSIRQPSSGANVLTF; CDR3 DNA: TGTGCCAGCAGCATCCGACAGCCGAGCTCTGGGGCCAACGTCCTGACTTTC
D gene: TRBD2; V gene: TRBV7-8; clone size: many; J gene: TRBJ2-1; CDR3 protein: CASTAGTNSYNEQFF; CDR3 DNA: TGTGCCAGCACCGCCGGGACTAACTCCTACAATGAGCAGTTCTTC
D gene: .; V gene: TRBV7-2; clone size: many; J gene: TRBJ1-1; CDR3 protein: CASSLGRGVAAFF; CDR3 DNA: TGTGCCAGCAGCTTAGGTAGAGGCGTGGCGGCTTTCTTT
D gene: .; V gene: TRBV7-8; clone size: many; J gene: TRBJ2-2; CDR3 protein: CASNPGHLNTGELFF; CDR3 DNA: TGTGCCAGCAACCCGGGACACCTGAACACCGGGGAGCTGTTTTTT
D gene: .; V gene: TRBV7-2; clone size: many; J gene: TRBJ2-7; CDR3 protein: CASSLAEPYEQYF; CDR3 DNA: TGTGCCAGCAGCTTAGCGGAGCCCTACGAGCAGTACTTC
D gene: .; V gene: TRBV28; clone size: few; J gene: TRBJ1-2; CDR3 protein: CASSFSRVSEYGYTF; CDR3 DNA: TGTGCCAGCAGTTTCTCCCGGGTGTCTGAGTATGGCTACACCTTC
D gene: .; V gene: TRBV7-2; clone size: many; J gene: TRBJ1-6; CDR3 protein: CASRTDYNSPLHF; CDR3 DNA: TGTGCCAGCCGTACGGATTATAATTCACCCCTCCACTTT
D gene: .; V gene: TRBV7-2; clone size: many; J gene: TRBJ1-2; CDR3 protein: CASSLSGFGYTF; CDR3 DNA: TGTGCCAGCAGCTTAAGTGGCTTTGGCTACACCTTC
D gene: TRBD2; V gene: TRBV7-6; clone size: many; J gene: TRBJ2-1; CDR3 protein: CASSLNGGGRNEQFF; CDR3 DNA: TGTGCCAGCAGCTTAAACGGCGGGGGAAGGAATGAGCAGTTCTTC
D gene: .; V gene: TRBV7-2; clone size: many; J gene: TRBJ1-1; CDR3 protein: CASSRRSEAFF; CDR3 DNA: TGTGCCAGCAGCCGGAGATCTGAAGCTTTCTTT
D gene: TRBD1; V gene: TRBV9; clone size: many; J gene: TRBJ1-2; CDR3 protein: CASSHTTGEDYGYTF; CDR3 DNA: TGTGCCAGCAGCCATACGACAGGGGAGGACTATGGCTACACCTTC
D gene: TRBD2; V gene: TRBV6-2/TRBV6-3; clone size: .; J gene: TRBJ2-5; CDR3 protein: CAARRGSGVVETQYF; CDR3 DNA: TGTGCCGCCAGGAGGGGTAGCGGGGTGGTTGAGACCCAGTACTTC
D gene: .; V gene: TRBV7-3; clone size: many; J gene: TRBJ2-1; CDR3 protein: CASAKSGTYNEQFF; CDR3 DNA: TGTGCCAGCGCCAAGAGCGGAACCTACAATGAGCAGTTCTTC
D gene: TRBD1; V gene: TRBV7-2; clone size: many; J gene: TRBJ2-1; CDR3 protein: CASSSDRDPSNEQFF; CDR3 DNA: TGTGCCAGCAGTTCGGACAGGGACCCCTCAAATGAGCAGTTCTTC
D gene: TRBD2; V gene: TRBV28; clone size: .; J gene: TRBJ2-5; CDR3 protein: CASSLSASGTQETQYF; CDR3 DNA: TGTGCCAGCAGTTTATCGGCTAGCGGGACCCAAGAGACCCAGTACTTC
D gene: TRBD2; V gene: TRBV6-2/TRBV6-3; clone size: many; J gene: TRBJ2-1; CDR3 protein: CASSPSGRARNEQFF; CDR3 DNA: TGTGCCAGCAGTCCTAGCGGGAGGGCCCGCAATGAGCAGTTCTTC
D gene: TRBD1; V gene: TRBV7-2; clone size: many; J gene: TRBJ1-1; CDR3 protein: CASSQGQAYGEAFF; CDR3 DNA: TGTGCCAGCAGCCAGGGACAGGCTTACGGTGAAGCTTTCTTT
D gene: TRBD2; V gene: TRBV7-9; clone size: many; J gene: TRBJ2-3; CDR3 protein: CASSRARTSGGNTDTQYF; CDR3 DNA: TGTGCCAGCAGCAGAGCTCGTACTAGCGGGGGAAACACAGATACGCAGTATTTT
D gene: .; V gene: TRBV7-3; clone size: .; J gene: TRBJ2-6; CDR3 protein: CASSLSPSHLAYVLTF; CDR3 DNA: TGTGCCAGCAGCTTAAGTCCTTCCCACTTGGCCTACGTCCTGACTTTC
D gene: .; V gene: TRBV2; clone size: many; J gene: TRBJ2-7; CDR3 protein: CASSDSSYEQYF; CDR3 DNA: TGTGCCAGCAGTGACAGCTCCTACGAGCAGTACTTC
D gene: TRBD2; V gene: TRBV7-2; clone size: many; J gene: TRBJ2-5; CDR3 protein: CASSLTPGTRQETQYF; CDR3 DNA: TGTGCCAGCAGCTTAACCCCCGGGACTAGACAAGAGACCCAGTACTTC
D gene: TRBD2; V gene: TRBV7-2; clone size: many; J gene: TRBJ2-3; CDR3 protein: CASSLGGRGLGDTQYF; CDR3 DNA: TGTGCCAGCAGCTTAGGGGGGAGGGGCTTGGGCGATACGCAGTATTTT
D gene: .; V gene: TRBV7-2; clone size: many; J gene: TRBJ1-5; CDR3 protein: CASSLAPRQIGGQPQHF; CDR3 DNA: TGTGCCAGCAGCTTAGCACCAAGACAGATTGGAGGTCAGCCCCAGCATTTT
D gene: .; V gene: TRBV7-2; clone size: .; J gene: TRBJ1-1; CDR3 protein: CASSYTRGAGPAFF; CDR3 DNA: TGTGCCAGCAGCTATACACGGGGGGCCGGCCCGGCTTTCTTT
D gene: TRBD1; V gene: TRBV28; clone size: many; J gene: TRBJ2-7; CDR3 protein: CASRDDRGSYEQYF; CDR3 DNA: TGTGCCAGCAGAGACGACAGGGGATCCTACGAGCAGTACTTC
D gene: .; V gene: TRBV11-1; clone size: many; J gene: TRBJ2-7; CDR3 protein: CASSQPTVTVYSYEQYF; CDR3 DNA: TGTGCCAGCAGCCAACCTACCGTGACAGTTTACTCCTACGAGCAGTACTTC
D gene: .; V gene: TRBV29-1; clone size: many; J gene: TRBJ1-2; CDR3 protein: CSVGTPYGYTF; CDR3 DNA: TGCAGCGTGGGGACACCTTATGGCTACACCTTC
D gene: .; V gene: TRBV7-2; clone size: many; J gene: TRBJ2-7; CDR3 protein: CASSTSRDSSYEQYF; CDR3 DNA: TGTGCCAGCAGCACTAGCCGGGACAGCTCCTACGAGCAGTACTTC
D gene: .; V gene: TRBV29-1; clone size: many; J gene: TRBJ2-3; CDR3 protein: CSVTADTQYF; CDR3 DNA: TGCAGCGTTACAGCAGATACGCAGTATTTT
D gene: .; V gene: TRBV28; clone size: many; J gene: TRBJ1-2; CDR3 protein: CASSFPGRDATTYYGYTF; CDR3 DNA: TGTGCCAGCAGTTTCCCCGGGCGGGACGCGACTACCTACTATGGCTACACCTTC
D gene: TRBD2; V gene: TRBV6-1; clone size: many; J gene: TRBJ2-2; CDR3 protein: CASVTSGTTGELFF; CDR3 DNA: TGTGCCAGCGTGACTAGCGGGACCACCGGGGAGCTGTTTTTT
D gene: TRBD2; V gene: TRBV7-2; clone size: many; J gene: TRBJ2-4; CDR3 protein: CASSLGAGHKNIQYF; CDR3 DNA: TGTGCCAGCAGCTTGGGAGCGGGGCACAAAAACATTCAGTACTTC